Shown below are 30 T cell receptor beta chains from a single sample sequenced in a study of T cell repertoires in cytomegalovirus infection. From the reads, TCRdb called clonotypes with MiXCR, one entry per CDR3 protein. Of 100,000 or so distinct CDR3 sequences listed, more than 15% were seen once; the top ten hold approximately 8%. The specimen sequenced was PBMCs. Receptors were obtained from a human donor in good health (CMV status not recorded). Some clones in this sample may be carry-over from other donors' samples.

This clonotype appeared many times. The genes are TRBV3-1 and TRBJ1-5; the D is unclear. The V end lost 0 bases, the J end lost 0 bases, and 15 bases lay between the germline ends. Germline V gene lookup returns CDR1 LGHDT and CDR2 YNNKEL (reference sequence). The CDR3 totals 18 residues. DNA of the CDR3: TGTGCCAGCAGCCAAGATACGGCAGGCCTTTATAGCAATCAGCCCCAGCATTTT. Translation: CASSQDTAGLYSNQPQHF.

The chain links TRBV25-1 to TRBJ2-4; a possible D gene is TRBD2 (6 bases). CDR3 size: 14 residues. From germline, CDR1 is MGHDK and CDR2 SYGVNS. Trimming shortened V by 3 bases and J by 9 bases, and 15 bases separated the two germline ends. The CDR3 nucleotides read TGTGCCAGCAGTGATGGCGGACGGGGGAGCATTCAGTACTTC. Encoded protein: CASSDGGRGSIQYF.

This clonotype turned up a few times. The chain links TRBV29-1 to TRBJ1-2, with a weak D call TRBD1 (5 bases). CDR1 is SQVTM, CDR2 ANQGSEA, per germline. V lost 6 bases and J 2 bases, leaving 10 bases between the germline ends. There are 12 residues in the CDR3. In nucleotides, the CDR3 is TGCAGCGTATCCAGGGAGAACTATGGCTACACCTTC. As protein: CSVSRENYGYTF.

This clonotype appeared many times. The rearrangement uses TRBV11-3 and TRBJ2-3, with 7 positions matching TRBD1. The V and J ends lost 6 bases and 0 bases, in that order; junction bases with no gene match: 15. Germline V gene lookup returns CDR1 SGHNT and CDR2 YENEEA. The CDR3 is 18 residues long. The CDR3 DNA reads as TGTGCCAGCAGTAACCCCCGAGGATCAGGGGGTAGCACAGATACGCAGTATTTT. Its translation: CASSNPRGSGGSTDTQYF.

The rearrangement joins TRBV30 to TRBJ2-3; 10 bases line up with TRBD2. CDR3 length equals 14 residues. The germline gives CDR1 GTSNPN, CDR2 SVGIG (reference sequence). With 3 bases clipped from V and 8 bases from J, the junction kept 8 bases outside the gene matches. The CDR3 protein is CAWRLAGSGGTQYF. For the CDR3, the DNA is TGTGCCTGGAGACTAGCGGGGTCCGGTGGTACGCAGTATTTT.

This clonotype was observed many times. The chain is built from TRBV7-2 and TRBJ2-5, with a weak D call TRBD1 (6 bases). The CDR3 has 15 residues. The germline V gene has CDR1 SGHTA and CDR2 FQGNSA. V lost 5 bases to trimming and J lost 5 bases, with 18 bases between them. Here the CDR3 DNA reads TGTGCCAGCAGCACTACGGGACAACCGGGTGAGACCCAGTACTTC. Its translation is CASSTTGQPGETQYF.

This clonotype was seen more than once but under ten times. The gene calls are TRBV7-9 and TRBJ1-6; 8 bases align to TRBD1. The CDR3 is 16 residues long. V was clipped by 5 bases and J by 7 bases; unmatched bases: 10. CDR1 is SEHNR, CDR2 FQNEAQ, per germline (reference sequence). The CDR3 nucleotides are TGTGCCAGCAGCCCAGGTGATGACAGGGGAAATTCACCCCTCCACTTT. Protein: CASSPGDDRGNSPLHF.

This clonotype was observed at least ten times. The chain links TRBV2 to TRBJ2-7; D remains unclear. With 8 bases removed from V and 6 bases from J, the gap between germline ends came to 14 bases. CDR1 and CDR2 from the germline V gene are SNHLY and FYNNEI. CDR3 length: 12 amino acids. The CDR3 spells CASGPRLSEQYF. As DNA, the CDR3 is TGTGCCAGCGGGCCTCGGCTGTCCGAGCAGTACTTC.

There are a few counts of this clonotype. The rearrangement joins TRBV4-1 to TRBJ1-2, with no clear D. V was pared by 0 bases and J by 4 bases, with 6 bases between. In germline, CDR1 is MGHRA, CDR2 YSYEKL. This CDR3 is 13 amino acids long. CDR3 loop: CASSQDPGYGYTF. CDR3 coding DNA: TGCGCCAGCAGCCAAGATCCGGGCTATGGCTACACCTTC.

The V and J genes are TRBV15 and TRBJ1-2; 11 positions agree with TRBD1. Germline loops: CDR1 LNHNV, CDR2 YYDKDF (reference sequence). Germline trimming cut 2 bases from V and 8 bases from J; bases unmatched to any gene: 13. This CDR3 region has 17 residues. The CDR3 is CATSRPGTGGNIEGYTF. CDR3 DNA sequence: TGTGCCACCAGCAGACCCGGGACAGGGGGGAACATAGAAGGCTACACCTTC. The entire variable domain, with the rest obtained from reference TRBV15 and TRBJ1-2, is as follows: DAMVIQNPRYQVTQFGKPVTLSCSQTLNHNVMYWYQQKSSQAPKLLFHYYDKDFNNEADTPDNFQSRRPNTSFCFLDIRSPGLGDTAMYLCATSRPGTGGNIEGYTFGSGTRLTVV.

The gene calls are TRBV12-3 or TRBV12-4 and TRBJ2-5; 8 bases match TRBD2. V was pared by 6 bases and J by 1 base, with 4 bases of the junction left unmatched. The CDR3 is 14 residues long. The CDR3 coding sequence is TGTGCCAGCAGCCCGAGCGGGGGCCAAGAGACCCAGTACTTC. This translates into CASSPSGGQETQYF.

The rearrangement uses TRBV14 and TRBJ2-5; a weak D match, TRBD2 (5 bases). This CDR3 region has 15 residues. Germline V gene lookup returns CDR1 SGHDN and CDR2 FVKESK. Trimming cost V 3 bases and J 1 base, with 12 bases left between them. This chain's CDR3 is CASSHPTGIQETQYF. CDR3 nucleotide sequence: TGTGCCAGCAGCCACCCGACGGGGATCCAAGAGACCCAGTACTTC.

Many counts were recorded for this clonotype. V and J are TRBV7-2 and TRBJ2-5; D is unresolved. V shed 5 bases and J shed 1 base, with 8 bases lying between them. CDR3 length: 13 residues. The germline gives CDR1 SGHTA, CDR2 FQGNSA. CDR3 sequence (DNA): TGTGCCAGCAGCGTTAGTATCCAAGAGACCCAGTACTTC. Its protein is CASSVSIQETQYF.

This chain joins TRBV5-4 and TRBJ2-1, with 8 bases fitting TRBD2. J was trimmed by 5 bases and V by 4 bases; bases with no gene match: 5. The CDR3 extends over 14 amino acids. Germline assignment: CDR1 SGHNT and CDR2 YYREEE (reference sequence). The CDR3 DNA follows: TGTGCCAGCAGCCTGGGACTAGAGGACAATGAGCAGTTCTTC. Amino acids: CASSLGLEDNEQFF.

This clonotype was seen ten or more times. The chain joins TRBV7-2 to TRBJ2-5; D may be TRBD2 (6 bases). This CDR3 contains 14 residues. V was cut by 3 bases and J by 5 bases, with 13 bases left in between. Looked up from germline, CDR1 is SGHTA and CDR2 is FQGNSA. CDR3 nucleotides: TGTGCCAGCAGCTTGGGAGGATCAGCGGAGACCCAGTACTTC. Residues: CASSLGGSAETQYF.

In its sample, this clonotype was seen a few times. The V gene is TRBV20-1, the J gene TRBJ2-7; 8 bases are a match to TRBD1. This CDR3 comprises 14 residues. With V trimmed by 6 bases and J by 3 bases, 10 bases remained unmatched. CDR1 is DFQATT, CDR2 SNEGSKA, per germline (reference sequence). Here the CDR3 DNA reads TGCAGTGCCATTCACAGGGGGTCGGACTACGAGCAGTACTTC. Translated, it gives CSAIHRGSDYEQYF.

The V and J genes are TRBV28 and TRBJ2-7; D not resolved. Trimming took off 4 bases at V and 3 bases at J, with 7 bases between the two ends. Germline V lookup: CDR1 MDHEN, CDR2 SYDVKM. This CDR3 comprises 12 residues. CDR3 nucleotide sequence: TGTGCCAGCAGTTCGTCAGTCTACGAGCAGTACTTC. Amino acid sequence: CASSSSVYEQYF.

Turning to this clonotype: One end of the junction varies from germline; a read error may be responsible. The rearrangement links TRBV28 to TRBJ2-7, with D perhaps given as TRBD1 or TRBD2 (6 bases each). Germline lookup yields CDR1 MDHEN and CDR2 SYDVKM. The CDR3 consists of 14 residues. CDR3 protein: CTSSFGGQRFEQYF. The DNA of the CDR3 is TGTACCAGCAGTTTTGGGGGGCAACGATTCGAGCAGTACTTC.

V is TRBV7-2 and J is TRBJ1-5; D gene uncertain. The CDR3 length is 12 residues. Germline CDR1 SGHTA, CDR2 FQGNSA. Trimming stripped 0 bases from V and 5 bases from J, with 2 bases between. The CDR3 here is CASSLADQPQHF. CDR3 coding DNA: TGTGCCAGCAGCTTAGCCGATCAGCCCCAGCATTTT.

This clonotype showed up many times. The CDR3 DNA is TGTGCCAGCAGCTTCGTCCTCGGTGACACTGAAGCTTTCTTT. This gives the protein CASSFVLGDTEAFF. The chain combines TRBV7-2 with TRBJ1-1; D remains unclear. The V and J ends lost 3 bases and 3 bases respectively, with 11 bases between them. CDR1 SGHTA and CDR2 FQGNSA come from the germline V gene. This CDR3 region has 14 residues. The full variable domain, completed using reference TRBV7-2 and TRBJ1-1, is GAGVSQSPSNKVTEKGKDVELRCDPISGHTALYWYRQSLGQGLEFLIYFQGNSAPDKSGLPSDRFSAERTGGSVSTLTIQRTQQEDSAVYLCASSFVLGDTEAFFGQGTRLTVV.

In its sample, this clonotype was seen many times. The V and J genes are TRBV28 and TRBJ2-5; 9 bases align to TRBD2. V shed 4 bases, J shed 5 bases, and the junction held 8 bases outside the gene matches. The V gene's germline CDR1 is MDHEN and CDR2 SYDVKM. The CDR3 covers 15 residues. The CDR3 sequence is CASSSFGGGVETQYF. CDR3 DNA: TGTGCCAGCAGTTCGTTTGGCGGGGGGGTGGAGACCCAGTACTTC. The full variable domain, its missing parts supplied by reference TRBV28 and TRBJ2-5, is DVKVTQSSRYLVKRTGEKVFLECVQDMDHENMFWYRQDPGLGLRLIYFSYDVKMKEKGDIPEGYSVSREKKERFSLILESASTNQTSMYLCASSSFGGGVETQYFGPGTRLLVL.

This clonotype has a handful of counts. V and J are TRBV10-3 and TRBJ2-5; possibly TRBD2 for D (6 bases). V gave up 0 bases and J gave up 3 bases, with 8 bases separating them. CDR3 length equals 14 residues. Germline V gene data show CDR1 as ENHRY and CDR2 as SYGVKD. CDR3 bases: TGTGCCATCAGTGAGTCTCGCGGGGAAGAGACCCAGTACTTC. Protein: CAISESRGEETQYF.

This clonotype has a count of ten or more. The gene calls are TRBV7-2 and TRBJ2-1; the match to TRBD2 covers 10 bases. The CDR3 has 17 residues. J was trimmed by 9 bases and V by 4 bases; bases with no gene match: 15. Germline V gives CDR1 SGHTA, CDR2 FQGNSA. CDR3 in amino acids: CASSSHPAGGPRGEQFF. In DNA, the CDR3 is TGTGCCAGCAGCTCACACCCAGCGGGGGGGCCGAGAGGTGAGCAGTTCTTC. The full variable domain, with the rest looked up from reference TRBV7-2 and TRBJ2-1, is GAGVSQSPSNKVTEKGKDVELRCDPISGHTALYWYRQSLGQGLEFLIYFQGNSAPDKSGLPSDRFSAERTGGSVSTLTIQRTQQEDSAVYLCASSSHPAGGPRGEQFFGPGTRLTVL.

Note on this clonotype: A much larger clonotype is one base distant, so this may be a read error. The chain carries TRBV6-1 and TRBJ1-6; D is ambiguous. V lost 4 bases and J lost 9, with 13 bases in between. The CDR3 sequence is 14 residues long. Germline V gives CDR1 MNHNS, CDR2 SASEGT. The CDR3 sequence: CASSVAAVSSPLHF. The DNA of the CDR3 is TGTGCCAGCAGTGTCGCAGCCGTAAGTTCACCCCTCCACTTT.

The rearrangement links TRBV29-1 to TRBJ2-2, with 14 bases identical to TRBD2. Looked up from germline, CDR1 is SQVTM and CDR2 is ANQGSEA. The CDR3 runs 15 residues. With 6 bases clipped from V and 3 bases from J, the junction kept 3 bases outside the gene matches. CDR3 DNA sequence: TGCAGCGTCGCGGGACTAGCGGGGGACACCGGGGAGCTGTTTTTT. Translating gives CSVAGLAGDTGELFF.

As to this clonotype: A read error may produce the germline difference seen at one junction end. The genes are TRBV7-2 and TRBJ1-1, with D possibly being TRBD1 (6 bases). Germline loops: CDR1 SGHTA, CDR2 FQGNSA. The length of the CDR3 is 15 residues. DNA of the CDR3: TGTGCCAGCAGGAATATAGGGGGTATGTACACTGAAGATTTCTTT. Its protein product is CASRNIGGMYTEDFF.

This clonotype has a count of ten or more. The chain is built from TRBV7-2 and TRBJ1-2, with TRBD1 matching over 10 bases. Trimming removed 6 bases from V and 7 bases from J; junction bases left unmatched: 11. Germline lookup yields CDR1 SGHTA and CDR2 FQGNSA. CDR3 length: 15 amino acids. The CDR3 protein is CASRALGTGAPGYTF. The CDR3 DNA follows: TGTGCCAGCAGGGCCCTGGGGACAGGGGCGCCTGGCTACACCTTC.

V is TRBV9 and J is TRBJ1-1; no firm D call. The CDR3 sequence is 13 residues long. The germline gives CDR1 SGDLS, CDR2 YYNGEE. With 0 bases removed from V and 5 bases from J, the gap between germline ends came to 8 bases. The DNA of the CDR3 is TGTGCCAGCAGCGTAGCCGGGTTAACTGAAGCTTTCTTT. Translating gives CASSVAGLTEAFF.

This clonotype was counted a few times. The gene calls are TRBV7-9 and TRBJ2-5, with 9 bases lining up with TRBD2. The CDR3 spans 16 residues. With V trimmed by 6 bases and J by 1 base, 9 bases remained unmatched. Per germline, CDR1 SEHNR and CDR2 FQNEAQ (reference sequence). The CDR3 region is CASSPGLAGTQETQYF. In DNA form, the CDR3 reads TGTGCCAGCAGTCCTGGCCTAGCGGGGACCCAAGAGACCCAGTACTTC. Complete variable domain (other parts from reference TRBV7-9 and TRBJ2-5): DTGVSQNPRHKITKRGQNVTFRCDPISEHNRLYWYRQTLGQGPEFLTYFQNEAQLEKSRLLSDRFSAERPKGSFSTLEIQRTEQGDSAMYLCASSPGLAGTQETQYFGPGTRLLVL.

This chain connects TRBV27 to TRBJ1-2, with TRBD1 as a possible D gene (6 bases). Per the germline V gene, CDR1 is MNHEY and CDR2 is SMNVEV (reference sequence). V was shortened by 1 base and J by 4 bases, with 13 bases between the two germline ends. This CDR3 has 15 amino acids. This chain's CDR3 is CASSLWGLASYGYTF. Written as DNA, the CDR3 is TGTGCCAGCAGTTTATGGGGGCTAGCTTCCTATGGCTACACCTTC.